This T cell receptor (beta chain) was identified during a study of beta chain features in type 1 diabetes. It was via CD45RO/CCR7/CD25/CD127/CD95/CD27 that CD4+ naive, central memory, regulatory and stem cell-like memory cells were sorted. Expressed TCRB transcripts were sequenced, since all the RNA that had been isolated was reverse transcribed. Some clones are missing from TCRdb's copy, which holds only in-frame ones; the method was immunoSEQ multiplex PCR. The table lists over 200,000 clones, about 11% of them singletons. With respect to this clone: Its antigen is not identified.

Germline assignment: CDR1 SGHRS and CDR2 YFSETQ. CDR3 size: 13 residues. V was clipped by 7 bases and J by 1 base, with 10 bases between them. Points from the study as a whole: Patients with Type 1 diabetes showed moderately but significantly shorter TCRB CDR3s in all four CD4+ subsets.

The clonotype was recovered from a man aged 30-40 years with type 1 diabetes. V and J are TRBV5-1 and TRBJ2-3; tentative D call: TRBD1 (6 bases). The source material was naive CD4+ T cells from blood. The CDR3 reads CASEDSRTDTQYF. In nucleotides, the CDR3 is TGCGCCAGCGAGGACAGCCGCACAGATACGCAGTATTTT.